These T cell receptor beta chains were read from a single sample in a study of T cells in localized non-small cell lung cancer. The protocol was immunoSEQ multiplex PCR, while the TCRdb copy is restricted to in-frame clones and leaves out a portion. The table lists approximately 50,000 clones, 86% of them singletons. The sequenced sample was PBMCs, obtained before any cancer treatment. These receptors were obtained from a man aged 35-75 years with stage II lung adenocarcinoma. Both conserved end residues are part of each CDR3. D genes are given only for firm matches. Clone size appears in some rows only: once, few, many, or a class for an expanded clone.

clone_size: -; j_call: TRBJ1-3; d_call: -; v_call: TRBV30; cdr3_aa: CAWSAEVGNTIYF; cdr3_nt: TGTGCCTGGAGCGCGGAGGTTGGAAACACCATATATTTT
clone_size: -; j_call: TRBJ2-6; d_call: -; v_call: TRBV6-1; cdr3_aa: CASSDGGLDKTGANVLTF; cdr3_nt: TGTGCCAGCAGTGATGGGGGGCTCGATAAAACTGGGGCCAACGTCCTGACTTTC
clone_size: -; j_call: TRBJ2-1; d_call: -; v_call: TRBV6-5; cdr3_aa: CASSYSITGFDPFF; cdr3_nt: TGTGCCAGCAGTTACTCGATCACGGGTTTCGATCCGTTCTTC
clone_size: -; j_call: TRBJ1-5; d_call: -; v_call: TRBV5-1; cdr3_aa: CASSPGPNQPQHF; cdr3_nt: TGCGCCAGCAGCCCAGGGCCAAATCAGCCCCAGCATTTT
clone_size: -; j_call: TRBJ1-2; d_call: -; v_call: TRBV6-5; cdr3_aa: CASSQQGHYGYTF; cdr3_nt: TGTGCCAGCAGTCAACAGGGTCACTATGGCTACACCTTC
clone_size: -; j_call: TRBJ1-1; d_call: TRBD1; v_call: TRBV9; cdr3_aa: CASSFGDSTEAFF; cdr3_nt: TGTGCCAGCAGCTTCGGGGACAGTACTGAAGCTTTCTTT
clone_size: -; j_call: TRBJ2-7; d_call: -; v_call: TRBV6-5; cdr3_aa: CASSYFRPPYEQYF; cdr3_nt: TGTGCCAGCAGTTACTTTAGGCCCCCCTACGAGCAGTACTTC
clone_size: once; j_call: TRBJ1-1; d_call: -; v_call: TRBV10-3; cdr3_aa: CAISDNGGTEAFF; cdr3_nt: TGTGCCATCAGTGATAACGGGGGCACTGAAGCTTTCTTT
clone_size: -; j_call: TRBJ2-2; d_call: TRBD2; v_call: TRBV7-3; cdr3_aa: CASSLLAGGVHTGELFF; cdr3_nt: TGTGCCAGCAGCCTACTAGCGGGGGGAGTTCACACCGGGGAGCTGTTTTTT
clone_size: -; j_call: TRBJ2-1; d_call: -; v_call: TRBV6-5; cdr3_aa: CASRLGLNNEQFF; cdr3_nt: TGTGCCAGCAGACTAGGACTGAACAATGAGCAGTTCTTC
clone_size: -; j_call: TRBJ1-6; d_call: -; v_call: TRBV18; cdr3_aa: CASSPPGLLNSPLHF; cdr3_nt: TGTGCCAGCTCACCACCGGGACTTCTTAATTCACCCCTCCACTTT
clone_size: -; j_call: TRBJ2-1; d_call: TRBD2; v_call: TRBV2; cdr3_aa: CASSELAGDEQFF; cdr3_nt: TGTGCCAGCAGTGAGCTAGCGGGGGATGAGCAGTTCTTC
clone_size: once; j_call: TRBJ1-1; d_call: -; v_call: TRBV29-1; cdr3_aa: CSVEDRDTNTEAFF; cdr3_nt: TGCAGCGTTGAAGATCGGGACACTAACACTGAAGCTTTCTTT
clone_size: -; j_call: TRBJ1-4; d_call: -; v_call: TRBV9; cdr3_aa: CASSVSPATNEKLFF; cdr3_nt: TGTGCCAGCAGCGTAAGTCCAGCAACTAATGAAAAACTGTTTTTT
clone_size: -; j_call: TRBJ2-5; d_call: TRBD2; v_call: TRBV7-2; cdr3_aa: CASSQRRGGLGQETQYF; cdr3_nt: TGTGCCAGCAGTCAACGACGAGGGGGACTAGGACAAGAGACCCAGTACTTC
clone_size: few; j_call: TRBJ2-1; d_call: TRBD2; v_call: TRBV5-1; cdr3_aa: CASSLALTSGEQFF; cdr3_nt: TGCGCCAGCAGCTTGGCCCTGACTAGCGGCGAGCAGTTCTTC
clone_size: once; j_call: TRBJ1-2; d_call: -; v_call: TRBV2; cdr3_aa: CASTGWGLDYGYTF; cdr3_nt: TGTGCCAGCACCGGATGGGGGCTGGACTATGGCTACACCTTC
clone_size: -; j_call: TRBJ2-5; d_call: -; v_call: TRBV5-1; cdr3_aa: CASSLFGSQETQYF; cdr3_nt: TGCGCCAGCAGTCTCTTTGGGAGTCAAGAGACCCAGTACTTC
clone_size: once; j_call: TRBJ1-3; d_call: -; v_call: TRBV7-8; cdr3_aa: CASTSRSRGGVSGNTIYF; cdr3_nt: TGTGCCAGCACCTCCAGGTCCCGGGGGGGGGTTTCTGGAAACACCATATATTTT
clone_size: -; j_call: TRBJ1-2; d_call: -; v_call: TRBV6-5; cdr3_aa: CASSYPVPADRYGYTF; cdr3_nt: TGTGCCAGCAGTTACCCGGTTCCGGCAGATCGGTATGGCTACACCTTC
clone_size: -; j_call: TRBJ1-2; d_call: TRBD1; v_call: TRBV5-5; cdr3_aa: CASSLTGTGGGYTF; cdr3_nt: TGTGCCAGCAGCTTAACCGGGACAGGGGGAGGCTACACCTTC
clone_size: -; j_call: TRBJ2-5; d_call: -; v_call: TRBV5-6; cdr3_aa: CASSLRAGRKTQYF; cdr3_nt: TGTGCCAGCAGCTTAAGGGCCGGGAGAAAGACCCAGTACTTC
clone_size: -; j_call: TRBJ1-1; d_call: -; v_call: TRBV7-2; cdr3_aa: CASSFNPTGGPEAFF; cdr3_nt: TGTGCCAGCAGCTTTAACCCGACGGGTGGCCCTGAAGCTTTCTTT
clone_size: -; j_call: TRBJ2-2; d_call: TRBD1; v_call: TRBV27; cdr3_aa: CASTLTGLGTGELFF; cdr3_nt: TGTGCCAGCACCTTGACAGGGTTAGGCACCGGGGAGCTGTTTTTT
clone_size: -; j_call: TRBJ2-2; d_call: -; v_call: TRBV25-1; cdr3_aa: CASRKETGRNTGELFF; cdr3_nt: TGTGCCAGCAGGAAGGAAACAGGGCGTAACACCGGGGAGCTGTTTTTT
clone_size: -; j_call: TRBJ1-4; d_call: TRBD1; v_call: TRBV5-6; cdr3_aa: CASSSYRDRGNEKLFF; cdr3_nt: TGTGCCAGCAGCTCGTACCGGGACAGGGGGAATGAAAAACTGTTTTTT
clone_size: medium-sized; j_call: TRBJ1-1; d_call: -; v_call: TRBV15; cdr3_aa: CATSRSGPPEAFF; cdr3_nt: TGTGCCACCAGCAGATCCGGTCCCCCTGAAGCTTTCTTT
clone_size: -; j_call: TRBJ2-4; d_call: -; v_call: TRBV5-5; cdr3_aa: CASSPDGDNQNIQYF; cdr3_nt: TGTGCCAGCAGCCCAGATGGGGACAACCAAAACATTCAGTACTTC